Listed here are 8 T cell receptor beta chains from one sample, sequenced in a study of blood T cells in healthy people across ages. Primed by a sample-barcoded 5' primer and a J-beta primer mix, a second PCR proceeded for 7 to 11 cycles. TCRdb called the 5' RACE reads again in MiXCR, with one record for every CDR3 protein. The sample includes over 950,000 distinct CDR3 sequences, roughly two fifths of them seen just once. The specimen sequenced was blood. Every receptor here comes from a man aged 18 to 30 in good health.

The V call is TRBV24-1, the J call TRBJ1-1, with no clear D. The ends were cut back, 3 bases at V and 1 base at J, with 5 bases in the middle. This CDR3 region has 13 residues. From germline, CDR1 is KGHDR and CDR2 SFDVKD. The chain's CDR3 is CATSDTPNTEAFF. CDR3 coding DNA: TGTGCCACCAGTGATACACCGAACACTGAAGCTTTCTTT.

This clonotype was found a few times. The chain is built from TRBV20-1 and TRBJ2-7, with a tentative D call TRBD1 (6 bases). Trimming stripped 1 base from V and 7 bases from J, with 14 bases between. Germline assignment: CDR1 DFQATT and CDR2 SNEGSKA (reference sequence). CDR3 length: 13 amino acids. The CDR3 region has the DNA TGCAGTGCTAGAGCACAGGGTTTCAATGAGCAGTACTTC. This sequence encodes CSARAQGFNEQYF.

This clonotype was observed a few times. The chain uses TRBV10-3 and TRBJ2-3, with 9 bases fitting TRBD1. CDR3 length: 16 amino acids. The ends lost 6 bases at V and 0 bases at J; junction bases unmatched: 7. Germline V gene sequence: CDR1 ENHRY, CDR2 SYGVKD. The CDR3 nucleotides are TGTGCCATCAGCGAGGGGACAGGGCCGAGCACAGATACGCAGTATTTT. Translating it yields CAISEGTGPSTDTQYF.

This clonotype came up a few times. This chain connects TRBV4-2 to TRBJ2-1, with 8 nucleotides matching TRBD2. The CDR3 is 18 amino acids. Germline V lookup: CDR1 LGHNA, CDR2 YNFKEQ. The junction had 12 bases not matched to a gene; V was cut back by 3 bases and J by 2 bases. CDR3: CASSQEFGLAKTYNEQFF. The CDR3 DNA reads as TGTGCCAGCAGCCAGGAATTCGGACTAGCTAAAACCTACAATGAGCAGTTCTTC.

This clonotype showed up just a few times. The chain links TRBV10-3 to TRBJ2-5; possible D gene TRBD2, 6 bases. Between the trimmed V and J ends, which lost 0 bases and 0 bases, there was a span of 14 bases. CDR1 ENHRY and CDR2 SYGVKD come from the germline V gene. CDR3 length: 17 amino acids. In DNA, the CDR3 is TGTGCCATCAGTGAGTCGTCCGGGAGAGGACACCAAGAGACCCAGTACTTC. This encodes CAISESSGRGHQETQYF.

This chain links TRBV6-4 with TRBJ2-3; 8 nucleotides match TRBD1. V trimming: 3 bases; J trimming: 0 bases; junction bases outside the gene matches: 11. Germline V lookup: CDR1 MRHNA, CDR2 SNTAGT. CDR3 size: 18 residues. In DNA, the CDR3 is TGTGCCAGCAGTGAGGCCAGGGGGCGGGTGTTGAGCACAGATACGCAGTATTTT. Amino acid sequence: CASSEARGRVLSTDTQYF.

The chain is built from TRBV3-1 and TRBJ1-5; D gene ambiguous. The CDR3 has 13 residues. The V end lost 1 base, the J end lost 4 bases, and 5 bases lay between the germline ends. Germline V gene data show CDR1 as LGHDT and CDR2 as YNNKEL (reference sequence). CDR3 residues: CASSQGENQPQHF. The DNA for the CDR3 is TGTGCCAGCAGCCAAGGGGAAAATCAGCCCCAGCATTTT.

This clonotype was seen only a few times. DNA for the CDR3: TGTGCCAGCAGCCAAGAACTCGGTAGCAATCAGCCCCAGCATTTT. Residues: CASSQELGSNQPQHF. The chain carries TRBV4-2 and TRBJ1-5; no firm D call. This CDR3 has 15 amino acids. CDR1 is LGHNA, CDR2 YNFKEQ, per germline. The V gene lost 0 bases and the J gene lost 0 bases, with 6 bases spanning the gap.